This T cell receptor (beta chain) was sequenced for a study of regulatory and conventional T cells in RAG deficiency. Points from the study as a whole: These Omenn syndrome Treg sorts may hold peripherally activated cells instead. RAG-deficient patients showed markedly lower Shannon entropy and higher Simpson indices than control T-cell subsets.

Conventional CD4+ T cells were sorted from blood as CD25-low CD127-high cells. This CDR3 is 15 amino acids long. Germline V gene data show CDR1 as WNHNN and CDR2 as SYGVQD (reference sequence). Method: immunoSEQ multiplex PCR; TCRdb's copy keeps in-frame clones and lacks some. The data hold 10,000 to 15,000 clones, with 85% to 95% observed a single time. This clone was seen a single time. No antigen is known for it. The same sample was also used in a study of regulatory T cells. Turning to that study: Amplification used 52 TRBV primers and 13 TRBJ primers. Patient repertoires had restricted TRB V-J pairs and skewed V and J usage, most in Tregs.

The V and J genes are TRBV10-1 and TRBJ2-5; 8 bases fit TRBD2. Judging by the DNA end, TRBJ2-7 fits better; the J call may be wrong. Sequencing was performed on CD4+ effector T cells sorted from blood. The receptor comes from a human donor in good health. The CDR3 DNA follows: TGCGCCAGCAGTGAGTCTAGCGGGGCCTACTACGAGCAGTACTTC. Residues: CASSESSGAYYEQYF.